This entry concerns a single T cell receptor (beta chain). Its specificity is not known. The source of the sample is a study of shared clonotypes between healthy human individuals. Study information: Plates per donor: three CD4 naive, three CD4 memory, two CD8 naive, one CD8 memory.

This table comes from immunoSEQ multiplex PCR, and its TCRdb copy is limited to in-frame clones, with some not included. The table records about 550,000 clones, around 95% of them present only once. The naive CD8 population came from CD45RO-negative cells selected for CCR7, without terminally differentiated effector memory CD45RA+ cells. General study findings and limits: Among donors, the sharing of clonotypes was expected to be influenced by sequencing depth. Several donors showed sharing of about 4.8% of naive CD4 clonotypes.

The germline V gene has CDR1 SGHVS and CDR2 FQNEAQ. Deletions cut 5 bases from V and 4 bases from J, with 17 bases between. The CDR3 is 16 amino acids. This chain links TRBV7-8 with TRBJ1-4; no clear D. The sequence was collected from a woman in her thirties in good health. Sequencing used naive CD8+ T cells sorted from blood. CDR3 region: CASSHRTESFNEKLFF. In DNA, the CDR3 is TGTGCCAGCAGCCATCGGACCGAGTCGTTTAATGAAAAACTGTTTTTT.